This TCR beta chain comes out of a study of relationships among human T cell subsets. General study findings and limits: Substantial CDR3 sharing among Th1, Th2 and regulatory cells suggested stochastic fate choice. Over 60% of CD8+ cytotoxic sequences were in clones over 100 reads; regulatory and Th2 had few. The seven subsets showed no significant differences in gene usage or CDR3 length.

TCR alpha and beta CDR3s were amplified from mRNA by semiquantitative ARM-PCR. Tagged nested gene-specific primers were used first, then communal superprimers amplified exponentially. TCRdb analysed the multiplex PCR reads with MiXCR anew, one entry per CDR3 protein. The data show 8,000 to 10,000 distinct CDR3 sequences, about 54% seen once. The CDR3 spans 11 residues. CDR1 is MGHDK and CDR2 is SYGVNS in the germline V gene. V lost 4 bases to trimming and J lost 9 bases, with 7 bases between them. This clonotype was seen more than once but under ten times. Its antigen is undetermined. The CD45RA-negative fraction was bead-selected with anti-CD45RO to obtain memory T cells.

The clonotype originates from a man aged 35-49 years in good health. The sequenced material came from memory T cells sorted from blood. The V gene is TRBV25-1, the J gene TRBJ2-1; D not certain. CDR3 in amino acids: CASSALLEQFF. CDR3 nucleotide sequence: TGTGCCAGCAGTGCCCTACTTGAGCAGTTCTTC.